Listed here are 27 T cell receptor beta chains from one sample, sequenced in a study of cytomegalovirus exposure and HLA in healthy donors. The PCR had 60 Vbeta and 13 Jbeta primers. Here immunoSEQ multiplex PCR was the method, and the copy in TCRdb shows in-frame clones only, minus some. The sample holds 250,000 to 350,000 clones, about nine tenths seen once. The sample taken for sequencing was PBMCs. These receptors were collected from a man aged 35 to 55 in good health and CMV-seropositive.

The chain employs TRBV7-6 and TRBJ2-1, with a possible D match to TRBD2 (6 bases). The germline V gene encodes CDR1 SGHVS and CDR2 FNYEAQ. Between the trimmed V and J ends, which lost 2 bases and 0 bases, there was a span of 14 bases. The CDR3 is made up of 17 amino acids. CDR3 nucleotide sequence: TGTGCCAGCAGCTTAAGGGAGGCCGGGGACTCCTACAATGAGCAGTTCTTC. Its translation is CASSLREAGDSYNEQFF.

The chain uses TRBV6-4 and TRBJ1-2; D is unresolved. V was pared by 2 bases and J by 0 bases, with 10 bases between. From germline, CDR1 is MRHNA and CDR2 SNTAGT. The CDR3 extends over 15 amino acids. As DNA, the CDR3 is TGTGCCAGCAGTGACCCCAACAGCCCTAACTATGGCTACACCTTC. This codes for CASSDPNSPNYGYTF.

The chain combines TRBV5-4 with TRBJ2-5; 11 nucleotides agree with TRBD2. Matching the DNA end better, TRBJ2-7 makes the J call doubtful. This CDR3 has 16 amino acids. Looked up from germline, CDR1 is SGHNT and CDR2 is YYREEE (reference sequence). In DNA form, the CDR3 reads TGTGCCAGCAGCTTGGGAACTAGCGGGAGCCCCTACGAGCAGTACTTC. Translated: CASSLGTSGSPYEQYF.

CDR3 amino acids: CASSPDRGSTEAFF. In DNA, the CDR3 is TGTGCCAGCAGCCCCGACAGGGGGTCCACTGAAGCTTTCTTT. This chain links TRBV27 with TRBJ1-1; the match to TRBD1 covers 9 bases. This CDR3 has 14 residues. V shed 6 bases and J 4 bases; nucleotides not matched to a gene: 6. CDR1 is MNHEY, CDR2 SMNVEV, per germline (reference sequence).

The J gene is TRBJ1-5, the V gene TRBV2; a possible D gene is TRBD1 (5 bases). The germline CDR1 and CDR2 sequences are SNHLY and FYNNEI. CDR3 length: 15 residues. Trimming pared 10 bases from V and 4 bases from J, leaving 20 bases between. The CDR3 loop is CATRRGSGGNQPQHF. CDR3 sequence (DNA): TGTGCCACAAGGCGGGGGTCCGGGGGTAATCAGCCCCAGCATTTT.

The genes are TRBV30 and TRBJ2-7, with 12 bases lining up with TRBD1. V shed 0 bases and J 6 bases; nucleotides not matched to a gene: 0. Germline-derived CDR1 and CDR2 are GTSNPN and SVGIG (reference sequence). This CDR3 has 13 amino acids. CDR3 DNA: TGTGCCTGGAGTGTGGGACAGGGGGCCGAGCAGTACTTC. The encoded protein is CAWSVGQGAEQYF.

About this clone itself: Other DNA variants within this sample encode the same CDR3. The chain has TRBV27 and TRBJ2-5, with D possibly matching TRBD2 (5 bases). This CDR3 is built from 13 residues. V shed 3 bases and J shed 5 bases, with 10 bases lying between them. CDR1 MNHEY and CDR2 SMNVEV come from the germline V gene (reference sequence). The CDR3: CASSLAGGETQYF. The CDR3 DNA reads TGTGCCAGCAGTTTGGCGGGTGGGGAGACCCAGTACTTC.

V is TRBV7-9 and J is TRBJ2-5; TRBD2 aligns across 13 bases. The end of the DNA aligns better with TRBJ2-7, so the J call may be wrong. This CDR3 contains 16 residues. The germline V gene has CDR1 SEHNR and CDR2 FQNEAQ (reference sequence). CDR3 region: CASSPGTSGISYEQYF. DNA for the CDR3: TGTGCCAGCAGCCCCGGGACTAGCGGGATCTCCTACGAGCAGTACTTC.

This sequence joins TRBV7-8 and TRBJ2-5, with TRBD2 matching 8 bases. The CDR3 totals 18 residues. The V gene end was trimmed by 1 base and the J gene end by 2 bases; junction bases not matched to a gene: 12. CDR1 is SGHVS, CDR2 FQNEAQ, per germline. For the CDR3, the DNA is TGTGCCAGCAGCTTAGTGGTAGCGGGGAGCGCGGATCAAGAGACCCAGTACTTC. It specifies CASSLVVAGSADQETQYF.

The chain recombines TRBV4-1 with TRBJ2-7; TRBD2 is a possible D gene (6 bases). Trimming left V 4 bases short and J 2 bases short, with 9 bases between. This CDR3 contains 13 residues. Germline CDR1 is MGHRA and CDR2 is YSYEKL. The CDR3 region has the DNA TGCGCCAGCAGCCGGGCGGGGACCTACGAGCAGTACTTC. It codes for CASSRAGTYEQYF.

V gene TRBV7-3 combines with J gene TRBJ2-2; no clear D. Trimming shortened V by 5 bases and J by 1 base, and 5 bases separated the two germline ends. CDR3 length: 13 residues. CDR1 is SGHTA and CDR2 is FQGTGA in the germline V gene. The CDR3 coding sequence is TGTGCCAGCAGCCTCCGGAACACCGGGGAGCTGTTTTTT. The encoded protein is CASSLRNTGELFF.

The chain uses TRBV27 and TRBJ2-5, with D maybe TRBD2 (5 bases). Germline lookup yields CDR1 MNHEY and CDR2 SMNVEV (reference sequence). Between the trimmed V and J ends, which lost 3 bases and 5 bases, there was a span of 16 bases. The CDR3 contains 15 residues. The CDR3 sequence: CASSLRVKGGETQYF. CDR3 in DNA: TGTGCCAGCAGTTTGAGGGTGAAAGGTGGGGAGACCCAGTACTTC.

V is TRBV7-2 and J is TRBJ2-7, with no clear D. The germline CDR1 and CDR2 sequences are SGHTA and FQGNSA. The germline V and J ends were trimmed by 5 bases and 3 bases, with 11 bases remaining between them. This CDR3 is 13 amino acids long. The DNA for the CDR3 is TGTGCCAGCAGCCCTTCTAGGAACTACGAGCAGTACTTC. This encodes CASSPSRNYEQYF.

The chain combines TRBV10-3 with TRBJ2-2; 7 bases agree with TRBD1. Germline V gene data show CDR1 as ENHRY and CDR2 as SYGVKD. The CDR3 is 17 residues long. Trimming at V came to 11 bases and at J to 1 base, leaving 16 bases not matched to a gene. The CDR3, as DNA: TGTGCCGACTTGGGGGCAAGGGGGCGGAAGAACACCGGGGAGCTGTTTTTT. The encoded protein is CADLGARGRKNTGELFF.

The chain couples TRBV7-2 to TRBJ2-5; D is unclear. From germline, CDR1 is SGHTA and CDR2 FQGNSA. The V end was cut by 1 base, the J end by 1 base, with 7 bases between. The length of the CDR3 is 14 residues. The CDR3 DNA follows: TGTGCCAGCAGCTTAGACTCCTCCCAAGAGACCCAGTACTTC. This sequence encodes CASSLDSSQETQYF.

This chain uses TRBV2 with TRBJ2-7; 11 nucleotides align to TRBD2. The CDR3 is made up of 14 amino acids. Germline values: CDR1 SNHLY, CDR2 FYNNEI. With 5 bases clipped from V and 2 bases from J, the junction kept 2 bases outside the gene matches. CDR3 DNA: TGTGCCAGCAGTTTAGCGGGAGGGCCCTACGAGCAGTACTTC. Its translation: CASSLAGGPYEQYF.

V usage is TRBV27 and J usage is TRBJ1-2; 9 nucleotides line up with TRBD1. The CDR3 has 14 amino acids. The junction had 10 bases not matched to a gene; V was cut back by 8 bases and J by 6 bases. Germline V lookup: CDR1 MNHEY, CDR2 SMNVEV (reference sequence). CDR3 coding DNA: TGTGCCAGCCATCCCACAGGGGGCCCTGATGGCTACACCTTC. The encoded protein is CASHPTGGPDGYTF.

This clone was detected only a few times. CDR3 in DNA: TGTGCCAGCAGCCTGGACCAGGGGTGGTCCTACAATGAGCAGTTCTTC. Its protein is CASSLDQGWSYNEQFF. V is TRBV5-5 and J is TRBJ2-1, with D possibly being TRBD1 (6 bases). CDR1 is SGHKS and CDR2 is YYEKEE in the germline V gene (reference sequence). This CDR3 comprises 16 residues. V shed 4 bases and J shed 1 base, with 15 bases lying between them.

This clone was seen only once. The junction departs from the called germline gene at one end, perhaps through a read error. The gene calls are TRBV7-6 and TRBJ2-5; 7 bases map to TRBD2. The J call may be mistaken, given a closer DNA end match to TRBJ2-7. This CDR3 has 13 amino acids. Germline values: CDR1 SGHVS, CDR2 FNYEAQ. CDR3: CASSLAEAYEQYF. For the CDR3, the DNA is TGTGCCAGCAGCCTAGCGGAGGCCTACGAGCAGTACTTC.

To note about this clone: Other nucleotide sequences from this sample produce the same CDR3. The rearrangement uses TRBV7-3 and TRBJ2-5; D uncertain. V lost 0 bases and J 1 base, leaving 3 bases between the germline ends. Germline loops: CDR1 SGHTA, CDR2 FQGTGA. The CDR3 runs to 13 residues. In DNA, the CDR3 is TGTGCCAGCAGCTTAACCCTCCAAGAGACCCAGTACTTC. Residues: CASSLTLQETQYF.

V gene TRBV18 combines with J gene TRBJ1-4; no firm D call. With 5 bases removed from V and 6 bases from J, the gap between germline ends came to 13 bases. The CDR3 is made up of 14 amino acids. CDR1 and CDR2 (germline): KGHSH, LQKENI. CDR3 sequence (DNA): TGTGCCAGCTCAGAATGGAGTCTGGATGAAAAACTGTTTTTT. The encoded protein is CASSEWSLDEKLFF. The whole variable domain, remainder taken from reference TRBV18 and TRBJ1-4, is NAGVMQNPRHLVRRRGQEARLRCSPMKGHSHVYWYRQLPEEGLKFMVYLQKENIIDESGMPKERFSAEFPKEGPSILRIQQVVRGDSAAYFCASSEWSLDEKLFFGSGTQLSVL.

The chain joins TRBV28 to TRBJ1-1; 12 positions match TRBD1. Unmatched junction bases numbered 2, after V lost 2 bases and J lost 1 base. Germline CDR1 MDHEN, CDR2 SYDVKM. This CDR3 is built from 16 residues. The CDR3, as DNA: TGTGCCAGCAGTTTAGGGACAGGGGGCGGGAACACTGAAGCTTTCTTT. This gives the protein CASSLGTGGGNTEAFF.

The chain uses TRBV30 and TRBJ2-7, with D uncertain. CDR3 size: 11 residues. V was clipped by 7 bases and J by 0 bases, with 7 bases between them. Germline V gives CDR1 GTSNPN, CDR2 SVGIG (reference sequence). The CDR3 DNA is TGTGCCTCCTTGAGCTCCTACGAGCAGTACTTC. Translating gives CASLSSYEQYF.

This clone was detected a few times. This chain joins TRBV6-1 and TRBJ1-1; unclear D gene. The CDR3 contains 15 residues. The ends were cut back, 2 bases at V and 9 bases at J, with 19 bases in the middle. In germline, CDR1 is MNHNS, CDR2 SASEGT. The CDR3 is CASSEPGQASPQAFF. For the CDR3, the DNA is TGTGCCAGCAGTGAACCTGGGCAGGCTAGCCCCCAAGCTTTCTTT.

The CDR3 nucleotides read TGTGCCAGCAGTCCCCACTCGGAACCGTTAGCGGGTTTGTGGCCAGATACGCAGTATTTT. This sequence encodes CASSPHSEPLAGLWPDTQYF. The chain is built from TRBV28 and TRBJ2-3; 7 nucleotides match TRBD2. The CDR3 sequence is 20 residues long. CDR1 and CDR2 from the germline V gene are MDHEN and SYDVKM. V dropped 5 bases and J dropped 4; count of bases not matched to a gene: 24.

The CDR3: CASSLVVRGYNEQFF. The CDR3 bases are TGTGCCAGCAGCTTAGTAGTTAGGGGTTACAATGAGCAGTTCTTC. The J gene is TRBJ2-1, the V gene TRBV7-6; D is perhaps TRBD1 (5 bases). The CDR3 runs to 15 residues. The germline V and J ends were trimmed by 1 base and 4 bases, with 11 bases remaining between them. Looked up from germline, CDR1 is SGHVS and CDR2 is FNYEAQ.

This clone was counted a single time. V gene TRBV27 combines with J gene TRBJ1-1; 7 bases map to TRBD1. The CDR3 has 15 amino acids. Germline V gene data show CDR1 as MNHEY and CDR2 as SMNVEV (reference sequence). V was pared by 5 bases and J by 0 bases, with 6 bases of the junction left unmatched. CDR3 amino acids: CASSPETGMNTEAFF. The DNA of the CDR3 is TGTGCCAGCAGTCCCGAGACAGGGATGAACACTGAAGCTTTCTTT.